These T cell receptor beta chains were read from a single sample in a study of Ad26.COV2.S vaccination and SARS-CoV-2 variants. Sequencing used immunoSEQ multiplex PCR; TCRdb keeps in-frame clones, though not all of them. This table holds 300,000 to 400,000 clones, 80% to 90% found once. Specimen: peripheral blood, collected in a trial of Ad26.COV2.S vaccine versus placebo. The receptors here all came from a person aged 18-65 years who received the Ad26.COV2.S COVID-19 vaccine or a placebo. CDR3s include the opening cysteine and the closing phenylalanine or tryptophan. D genes are given only for firm matches. For some rows the clone size is stated as once, few or many, or as a class when expanded; others skip it.

abundance | d_gene | j_gene | v_gene | len | CDR3nt | CDR3aa
- | - | TRBJ1-3 | TRBV7-3 | 15 | TGTGCCAGCAGCTCCACTGGCGCGTCCGGAAACACCATATATTTT | CASSSTGASGNTIYF
- | - | TRBJ2-3 | TRBV28 | 15 | TGTGCCAGCACCTCATCGGAAGACGGCACAGATACGCAGTATTTT | CASTSSEDGTDTQYF
- | - | TRBJ1-2 | TRBV28 | 14 | TGTGCCAGCAGTCTCCAGTTCCCCCCGGAGGGCTACACCTTC | CASSLQFPPEGYTF
- | - | TRBJ1-2 | TRBV28 | 15 | TGTGCCAGCAGTTTATCCCCAGGACGGCTGGGTGGCTACACCTTC | CASSLSPGRLGGYTF
few | - | TRBJ1-2 | TRBV20-1 | 14 | TGCAGTGCGAGTGACAGCTCGAGGGGTTGGGGCTACACCTTC | CSASDSSRGWGYTF
few | TRBD1 | TRBJ2-4 | TRBV7-9 | 15 | TGTGCCAGCAGCAAGACAGGGGGAGGCAAAAACATTCAGTACTTC | CASSKTGGGKNIQYF
- | - | TRBJ1-4 | TRBV11-2 | 16 | TGTGCCAGCAGCTTAGACCTGAGCGGCGGCCAAGGAAAACTGTTTTTT | CASSLDLSGGQGKLFF
- | - | TRBJ2-5 | TRBV7-8 | 15 | TGTGCCAGCAGCCCCCGGACGGACGTCTATGGGACCCAGTACTTC | CASSPRTDVYGTQYF
- | - | TRBJ2-1 | TRBV11-3 | 13 | TGTGCCAGCAGCTTAGACCAAATCAATGAGCAGTTCTTC | CASSLDQINEQFF
few | - | TRBJ1-1 | TRBV14 | 18 | TGTGCCAGCAGCCAGTCTTCCGCAGCCACTACCATGAACACTGAAGCTTTCTTT | CASSQSSAATTMNTEAFF
- | - | TRBJ2-6 | TRBV7-9 | 17 | TGTGCCAGCAGCTTAGCCCCCCGGGAGCCTGGGGCCAACGTCCTGACTTTC | CASSLAPREPGANVLTF
once | - | TRBJ1-1 | TRBV2 | 11 | TGTGCCAGCACCCGGCGGGCAGAAGCTTTCTTT | CASTRRAEAFF
- | - | TRBJ2-7 | TRBV12-3/TRBV12-4 | 13 | TGTGCCAGCAGCCCGGACTCTTCCTACGAGCAGTACTTC | CASSPDSSYEQYF
few | - | TRBJ2-3 | TRBV5-5 | 16 | TGTGCCAGCAGCTTGAGGGCAGGAGTAGACACAGATACGCAGTATTTT | CASSLRAGVDTDTQYF
- | - | TRBJ1-4 | TRBV5-8 | 15 | TGTGCCAGCACAAGTGGTGGGGGCGCGTGGGAAAAACTGTTTTTT | CASTSGGGAWEKLFF
- | TRBD1 | TRBJ1-2 | TRBV28 | 14 | TGTGCCAGCACTACGGGACAGGGATTTTATGGCTACACCTTC | CASTTGQGFYGYTF
once | - | TRBJ1-4 | TRBV7-2 | 13 | TGTGCCAGTAAACAGGGAGGTGGTGAAAAACTGTTTTTT | CASKQGGGEKLFF
- | - | TRBJ2-1 | TRBV15 | 17 | TGTGCCACCAGCAGCCCAATAAGGGGAGTTGGGCACAATGAGCAGTTCTTC | CATSSPIRGVGHNEQFF
once | - | TRBJ2-4 | TRBV7-2 | 16 | TGTGCCAGCAGCTTAACCGCCGGGACTGAACAAAACATTCAGTACTTC | CASSLTAGTEQNIQYF
- | TRBD2 | TRBJ2-7 | TRBV6-2/TRBV6-3 | 16 | TGTGCCAGCAGTTACGAGGGACTAGCGGAGACCTACGAGCAGTACTTC | CASSYEGLAETYEQYF
- | - | TRBJ2-7 | TRBV7-3 | 14 | TGTGCCAGCAGCTCATTTCCCGGAAGTTACGAGCAGTACTTC | CASSSFPGSYEQYF
- | - | TRBJ2-4 | TRBV3-1/TRBV3-2 | 16 | TGTGCCAGCAGCCAGTTCGGGGTTGAGGCCAAAAACATTCAGTACTTC | CASSQFGVEAKNIQYF
once | - | TRBJ1-1 | TRBV11-2 | 15 | TGTGCCAGCAGCTTAATCACAGGGAAGGGCACTGAAGCTTTCTTT | CASSLITGKGTEAFF
- | TRBD2 | TRBJ2-1 | TRBV11-2 | 16 | TGTGCCAGCAGTCGATGGGGCGGGAGGTCATACAATGAGCAGTTCTTC | CASSRWGGRSYNEQFF
- | TRBD1 | TRBJ1-3 | TRBV24-1 | 18 | TGTGCCACGCATGGGATCCTACAGGGGGCCGAAGCTGGAAACACCATATATTTT | CATHGILQGAEAGNTIYF
- | - | TRBJ1-4 | TRBV15 | 13 | TGTGCCACCAGCAGAGACCATAATGAAAAACTGTTTTTT | CATSRDHNEKLFF
- | - | TRBJ1-4 | TRBV2 | 16 | TGTGCCAGCAGTGCTCCCTCCGGACGGACTAATGAAAAACTGTTTTTT | CASSAPSGRTNEKLFF
- | TRBD2 | TRBJ2-3 | TRBV5-4 | 16 | TGTGCCAGCAGCTCAAGGACTAGCGGGGGATCAGATACGCAGTATTTT | CASSSRTSGGSDTQYF
- | - | TRBJ2-7 | TRBV12-5 | 13 | TGTGCTAGTGGTTTGGGGCAGGGCTACGAGCAGTACTTC | CASGLGQGYEQYF
- | - | TRBJ2-3 | TRBV2 | 17 | TGTGCCAGCAGTTCGATAAAGGGGTCCTCCCGCACAGATACGCAGTATTTT | CASSSIKGSSRTDTQYF
once | TRBD2 | TRBJ2-7 | TRBV7-9 | 15 | TGTGCCAGCAGCGACCGACTAGCGGGGGTGAACGAGCAGTACTTC | CASSDRLAGVNEQYF
- | TRBD1 | TRBJ1-2 | TRBV24-1 | 16 | TGTGCCACCAGTGGCTTAGGGGCAGGGGGGCCCTATGGCTACACCTTC | CATSGLGAGGPYGYTF
- | TRBD1 | TRBJ2-7 | TRBV6-2/TRBV6-3 | 16 | TGTGCCAGCAGTCCGCAAGGGACAGGGGGCGCGTACGAGCAGTACTTC | CASSPQGTGGAYEQYF
- | - | TRBJ2-2 | TRBV5-1 | 16 | TGCGCCAGCAGCTTGACGGGCTCCTCGAACACCGGGGAGCTGTTTTTT | CASSLTGSSNTGELFF
once | - | TRBJ1-2 | TRBV6-1 | 12 | TGTGCCAGCAGTGACACTAACTATGGCTACACCTTC | CASSDTNYGYTF
- | - | TRBJ2-7 | TRBV5-1 | 15 | TGCGCCAGCAGCGACGGAAGCGTACCCTCCTACGAGCAGTACTTC | CASSDGSVPSYEQYF